This T cell receptor (beta chain) comes out of a study of T cell responses to AZD1222 COVID-19 vaccine. Study details: Some second doses came at about 4 weeks and others at about 12 weeks; these were pooled. Study results and limitations: Among spike-specific TCRs, nearly half reportedly target unmutated variant regions. In a largely white British group with more females than males, clonal diversity was possibly underestimated. Baseline serostatus was positive in only six AZD1222 recipients.

A note on this clone: Its antigen is undetermined.

The CDR3 loop spans 14 amino acids. The germline CDR1 and CDR2 sequences are MDHEN and SYDVKM. V trimming: 5 bases; J trimming: 6 bases; junction bases outside the gene matches: 4. Sequencing was performed with immunoSEQ multiplex PCR; in TCRdb, only in-frame clones are kept and a portion is missing. The table shows 160,000 or so clones, with approximately 91% occurring only once. The source was peripheral blood, collected on day 0 of AZD1222 vaccination. The chain combines TRBV28 with TRBJ1-5; TRBD1 matches at 10 bases. This TCR derives from an adult in good health. The CDR3 sequence is CASSDGTGAQPQHF. The CDR3 bases are TGTGCCAGCAGTGATGGGACAGGGGCTCAGCCCCAGCATTTT.